Presented here are 20 T cell receptor beta chains from one specimen sequenced in a study of T cells after yellow fever vaccination. TCRdb re-called the 5' RACE reads with MiXCR, one entry per CDR3 protein. The sample lists tens of thousands of distinct CDR3 sequences; 4.5% to 7.5% were seen once. The sequences come from CD4+ T cells sorted from PBMCs, collected roughly 15 days after the first yellow fever vaccination. All receptors come from a man aged 18 to 29 who received the YFV17D yellow fever vaccine.

This clonotype was observed many times. This chain uses TRBV7-2 with TRBJ1-2; no clear D gene. The length of the CDR3 is 13 residues. Germline values: CDR1 SGHTA, CDR2 FQGNSA. Trimming left V 2 bases short and J 5 bases short, with 9 bases between. CDR3 protein: CASSLWAAYGYTF. DNA of the CDR3: TGTGCCAGCAGCTTATGGGCAGCGTATGGCTACACCTTC. Variable domain in full (rest from reference TRBV7-2 and TRBJ1-2): GAGVSQSPSNKVTEKGKDVELRCDPISGHTALYWYRQSLGQGLEFLIYFQGNSAPDKSGLPSDRFSAERTGGSVSTLTIQRTQQEDSAVYLCASSLWAAYGYTFGSGTRLTVV.

This clonotype showed up many times. V gene TRBV19 combines with J gene TRBJ2-2; 7 nucleotides agree with TRBD1. The CDR3 is 17 residues long. CDR1 LNHDA and CDR2 SQIVND come from the germline V gene (reference sequence). Trimming at V came to 5 bases and at J to 1 base, leaving 10 bases not matched to a gene. The CDR3 DNA is TGTGCCAGTAGTGTTTCCGTCGACAGGGAGAACACCGGGGAGCTGTTTTTT. This encodes CASSVSVDRENTGELFF.

The table lists this clonotype with many counts. This sequence joins TRBV6-2 or TRBV6-3 and TRBJ2-1; no clear D gene. Germline assignment: CDR1 MNHEY and CDR2 SVGEGT. CDR3 length equals 13 residues. V lost 2 bases and J 3 bases, leaving 5 bases between the germline ends. The CDR3 protein is CASSYRGYNEQFF. CDR3 DNA: TGTGCCAGCAGTTACCGAGGCTACAATGAGCAGTTCTTC.

This clonotype was observed many times. This chain joins TRBV28 and TRBJ1-6; D is unclear. Germline-derived CDR1 and CDR2 are MDHEN and SYDVKM. The CDR3 sequence is 16 residues long. V was trimmed by 2 bases and J by 0 bases, leaving 8 bases between them. The CDR3, as DNA: TGTGCCAGCAGTTTAGGAAAGAGCTCCTATAATTCACCCCTCCACTTT. This gives the protein CASSLGKSSYNSPLHF.

This clonotype was detected many times. The V and J genes are TRBV27 and TRBJ1-2; D perhaps matches TRBD1 (5 bases). The V gene lost 4 bases and the J gene lost 0 bases, with 18 bases spanning the gap. CDR3 length equals 17 residues. In germline, CDR1 is MNHEY, CDR2 SMNVEV (reference sequence). The CDR3 sequence: CASSSTGGTQANYGYTF. The CDR3 DNA follows: TGTGCCAGCAGTTCTACGGGGGGTACCCAAGCTAACTATGGCTACACCTTC.

This clonotype came up many times. The chain employs TRBV19 and TRBJ1-2, with D unresolved. V lost 3 bases, J lost 1 base, and 6 bases lay in between. CDR3 length: 13 residues. The germline V gene encodes CDR1 LNHDA and CDR2 SQIVND (reference sequence). In DNA, the CDR3 is TGTGCCAGTAGTATCGACGGTAACTATGGCTACACCTTC. It yields the protein CASSIDGNYGYTF. The entire variable domain, with the rest obtained from reference TRBV19 and TRBJ1-2, is as follows: DGGITQSPKYLFRKEGQNVTLSCEQNLNHDAMYWYRQDPGQGLRLIYYSQIVNDFQKGDIAEGYSVSREKKESFPLTVTSAQKNPTAFYLCASSIDGNYGYTFGSGTRLTVV.

This clonotype was detected ten times or more. The chain couples TRBV2 to TRBJ2-5, with D unclear. The V end was cut by 5 bases, the J end by 1 base, with 8 bases between. In germline, CDR1 is SNHLY, CDR2 FYNNEI. The CDR3 has 13 amino acids. CDR3 protein: CASSRASQETQYF. The CDR3 region has the DNA TGTGCCAGCAGTCGGGCCAGCCAAGAGACCCAGTACTTC.

This clonotype was seen many times. This chain links TRBV6-5 with TRBJ2-1, with D possibly being TRBD1 or TRBD2 (6 bases each). Trimming removed 6 bases from V and 9 bases from J, with 27 bases in between. Germline CDR1 reads MNHEY; CDR2 reads SVGAGI. The CDR3 runs 17 residues. The CDR3 loop is CASSRSGGGRGMGEQFF. CDR3 in DNA: TGTGCCAGCAGCCGGTCCGGGGGCGGTCGGGGGATGGGTGAGCAGTTCTTC.

This clonotype was seen at least ten times. The gene calls are TRBV3-1 and TRBJ1-6; possible D gene TRBD1, 5 bases. CDR1 is LGHDT, CDR2 YNNKEL, per germline (reference sequence). This CDR3 has 15 amino acids. V was cut by 4 bases and J by 10 bases, with 17 bases left in between. Written as DNA, the CDR3 is TGTGCCAGCAGCCGCCAAACCCATCGGGGGTCACCCCTCCACTTT. Translation gives CASSRQTHRGSPLHF. Full variable domain (missing parts from reference TRBV3-1 and TRBJ1-6): DTAVSQTPKYLVTQMGNDKSIKCEQNLGHDTMYWYKQDSKKFLKIMFSYNNKELIINETVPNRFSPKSPDKAHLNLHINSLELGDSAVYFCASSRQTHRGSPLHFGNGTRLTVT.

This clonotype was detected ten times or more. V and J are TRBV5-1 and TRBJ2-1; perhaps D is TRBD1 or TRBD2 (5 bases each). The CDR3 has 13 amino acids. Germline CDR1 is SGHRS and CDR2 is YFSETQ. V was cut by 2 bases and J by 6 bases, with 9 bases left in between. The CDR3 nucleotides read TGCGCCAGCAGCTTAGGGGCGGGCAATGAGCAGTTCTTC. The encoded protein is CASSLGAGNEQFF.

This clonotype was observed many times. The CDR3 sequence: CASSSYRTGRSEAFF. The DNA for the CDR3 is TGCGCCAGCAGCTCTTACCGGACAGGGAGGAGTGAAGCTTTCTTT. The chain couples TRBV5-1 to TRBJ1-1; TRBD1 matches at 8 bases. This CDR3 has 15 amino acids. The V segment lost 3 bases and the J segment 7 bases; nucleotides outside the gene matches: 11. Germline V gene sequence: CDR1 SGHRS, CDR2 YFSETQ.

This clonotype was found many times. This rearrangement joins TRBV11-1 to TRBJ1-1; D not resolved. V shed 2 bases and J shed 5 bases, with 6 bases lying between them. Germline V CDR1 and CDR2: SGHAT, FQDESV (reference sequence). CDR3 length: 12 amino acids. The CDR3 loop is CASSLPGTEAFF. For the CDR3, the DNA is TGTGCCAGCAGCTTACCGGGAACTGAAGCTTTCTTT.

This clonotype was detected ten times or more. The genes are TRBV5-1 and TRBJ1-5; D remains ambiguous. Trimming took 1 base from V and 7 from J, leaving 9 bases between them. Germline V gene sequence: CDR1 SGHRS, CDR2 YFSETQ. The length of the CDR3 is 13 residues. CDR3 loop: CASSLSPDQPQHF. The CDR3 DNA reads as TGCGCCAGCAGCTTGTCCCCGGACCAGCCCCAGCATTTT.

This clonotype was observed at least ten times. The rearrangement uses TRBV18 and TRBJ2-7; 7 bases align to TRBD2. V gave up 3 bases and J gave up 5 bases; unmatched junction bases: 7. CDR1 and CDR2 (germline): KGHSH, LQKENI. CDR3 size: 14 residues. Here the CDR3 reads CASSPQRGSDEQYF. DNA of the CDR3: TGTGCCAGCTCACCCCAGCGGGGTTCAGACGAGCAGTACTTC. Full variable domain (outside the CDR3, taken from reference TRBV18 and TRBJ2-7): NAGVMQNPRHLVRRRGQEARLRCSPMKGHSHVYWYRQLPEEGLKFMVYLQKENIIDESGMPKERFSAEFPKEGPSILRIQQVVRGDSAAYFCASSPQRGSDEQYFGPGTRLTVT.

This clonotype has ten or more counts. This chain links TRBV25-1 with TRBJ2-3, with D unresolved. Germline-derived CDR1 and CDR2 are MGHDK and SYGVNS. Trimming left V 5 bases short and J 2 bases short, with 8 bases between. This CDR3 region has 13 residues. CDR3 loop: CASSRPDTDTQYF. In nucleotides, the CDR3 is TGTGCCAGCAGTCGGCCGGACACAGATACGCAGTATTTT.

There are many counts of this clonotype. The genes are TRBV7-2 and TRBJ2-7; 8 positions agree with TRBD1. In germline, CDR1 is SGHTA, CDR2 FQGNSA. With 4 bases clipped from V and 5 bases from J, the junction kept 7 bases outside the gene matches. The CDR3 sequence is 14 residues long. This chain's CDR3 is CASSYRQGFNEQYF. The DNA for the CDR3 is TGTGCCAGCAGCTACAGACAGGGGTTTAACGAGCAGTACTTC.

This clonotype was counted many times. J is TRBJ2-5 and V is TRBV11-2; D is possibly TRBD2 (5 bases). The germline gives CDR1 SGHAT, CDR2 FQNNGV. This CDR3 is built from 13 residues. Trimming stripped 5 bases from V and 5 bases from J, with 12 bases between. Here the CDR3 DNA reads TGTGCCAGCAGCCGGGGAGTAGTCGAGACCCAGTACTTC. It codes for CASSRGVVETQYF.

The chain uses TRBV4-2 and TRBJ1-1, with 12 bases identical to TRBD1. The junction had 6 bases not matched to a gene; V was cut back by 1 base and J by 0 bases. Germline V lookup: CDR1 LGHNA, CDR2 YNFKEQ. The CDR3 has 18 amino acids. For the CDR3, the DNA is TGTGCCAGCAGCCAAGGGGTGGGGACAGGGGGCATGAACACTGAAGCTTTCTTT. This encodes CASSQGVGTGGMNTEAFF.

This clonotype was found once. A much bigger clone sits one base away, suggesting this may be a read error. The chain combines TRBV6-6 with TRBJ1-1; D is possibly TRBD1 (5 bases). This CDR3 is 12 amino acids long. CDR1 and CDR2 from the germline V gene are MNHNY and SVGAGI (reference sequence). This chain's CDR3 is CASSRRGTEASF. The CDR3 nucleotides are TGTGCCAGCAGTCGTAGGGGCACTGAAGCTTCCTTT.

The sample holds a few counts of this clonotype. V usage is TRBV19 and J usage is TRBJ1-4; D gene unclear. V was pared by 5 bases and J by 4 bases, with 8 bases between. The CDR3 has 13 residues. From germline, CDR1 is LNHDA and CDR2 SQIVND (reference sequence). Written as DNA, the CDR3 is TGTGCCAGTAGTCAGAGACGTAATGAAAAACTGTTTTTT. Amino acids: CASSQRRNEKLFF.